What follows describes a single T cell receptor (beta chain). Its antigen remains unidentified. Per-base qualities were not stored, and no clone one base away is much larger. Each collaborating institution followed its own protocols to collect whole blood in K2EDTA tubes. For TCRbeta analysis, collaborators shipped samples as frozen whole blood, isolated PBMCs, or DNA extracted from either of those sample types. From the cysteine up to the phenylalanine, the CDR3 has a length of 15 residues. The read is trimmed to its CDR3 DNA, 45 bases read in frame from base 1. Trimming costs V 7 bases and J 5 bases, and their ends lie 21 bases apart. As encoded in the germline V gene (reference sequence), CDR1 is LNHNV while CDR2 is YYDKDF. TCRbeta CDR3 regions were amplified from genomic DNA using the immunoSEQ Assay, a bias-controlled multiplex PCR. For the original study's pipeline: Within the assay, amplification of reference gene primers was used to estimate how many nucleated cells each sample contained. To quantify the absolute abundance of each unique TCRbeta CDR3 rearrangement, sequence reads were collapsed and filtered. For each sample, productive Simpson clonality was calculated as the square root of Simpson's diversity index across productive rearrangements. TCRdb holds this immuneACCESS table with in-frame rearrangements only. Some clones are missing; in checked studies, unresolved V genes explain under half, and the rest has no known cause. V and J calls and clone size come straight from that table; D and trimming were deduced from the DNA. This sample has about 160,000 clones in its table, and under 80% of those were observed once. The ten largest account for around 2.8% of the sample.

These data originate in a study of blood T cell repertoires in COVID-19 (dated by TCRdb to 2019 to 2021). Describing the broader study: Collaborator samples came from the United States, Italy and Spain and covered acute and convalescent phases of COVID-19. The material from the prospective study consisted of cDNA or gDNA derived from T cells, B-cell-depleted T cells, or PBMCs. Deeply sampled blood TCRbeta repertoires from subjects exposed to, actively infected with, or recovered from COVID-19 were included in the dataset. The repertoires were released in a freely available public database meant as a resource for research on the immune response to SARS-CoV-2. The samples were drawn from the first 160 participants of the ongoing ImmuneRACE study and from 1,254 subjects provided by 6 global collaborators. Sample metadata almost always included a de-identified subject ID, COVID-19 status, age in years and sex. Where HLA class I and class II types were available, the types were taken from metadata supplied by the sample provider, not from assay-based typing. Here is what the overall study found, with its caveats: How much clinical and demographic metadata was included differed by source and by participant, and the metadata was provided uncurated.

This TCR was recovered from a man aged 65 to 85 with acute or convalescent COVID-19. This chain is built from TRBV15 and TRBJ2-7; perhaps TRBD2 is the D gene, with 7 bases matching. Sequences were obtained from peripheral blood. CDR3 sequence: CATTSIGGGPNEQYF. The nucleotide sequence reads TGTGCCACCACCTCAATAGGGGGAGGGCCCAACGAGCAGTACTTC. The entire variable domain, with the stretches around the CDR3 drawn from the reference TRBV15 and TRBJ2-7 proteins, is DAMVIQNPRYQVTQFGKPVTLSCSQTLNHNVMYWYQQKSSQAPKLLFHYYDKDFNNEADTPDNFQSRRPNTSFCFLDIRSPGLGDTAMYLCATTSIGGGPNEQYFGPGTRLTVT.